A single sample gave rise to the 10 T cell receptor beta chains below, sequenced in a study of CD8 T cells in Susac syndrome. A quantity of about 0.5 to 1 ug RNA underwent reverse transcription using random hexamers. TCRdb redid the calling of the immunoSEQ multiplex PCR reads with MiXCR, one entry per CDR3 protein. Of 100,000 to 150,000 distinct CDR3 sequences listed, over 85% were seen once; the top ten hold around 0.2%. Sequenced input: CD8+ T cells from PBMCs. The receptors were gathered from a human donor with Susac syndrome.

The CDR3 protein is CSATMSGEGEQYF. The DNA for the CDR3 is TGCAGTGCTACCATGTCGGGAGAAGGAGAGCAGTACTTC. V is TRBV20-1 and J is TRBJ2-7; D might be TRBD2 (6 bases). The CDR3 extends over 13 amino acids. Germline CDR1 is DFQATT and CDR2 is SNEGSKA (reference sequence). Trimming left V 4 bases short and J 7 bases short, with 17 bases between.

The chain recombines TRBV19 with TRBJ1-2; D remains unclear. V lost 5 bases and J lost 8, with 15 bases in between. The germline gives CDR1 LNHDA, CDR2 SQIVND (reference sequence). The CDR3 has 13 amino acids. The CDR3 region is CASSSSGAHGYTF. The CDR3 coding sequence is TGTGCCAGTAGTTCAAGCGGAGCACACGGCTACACCTTC.

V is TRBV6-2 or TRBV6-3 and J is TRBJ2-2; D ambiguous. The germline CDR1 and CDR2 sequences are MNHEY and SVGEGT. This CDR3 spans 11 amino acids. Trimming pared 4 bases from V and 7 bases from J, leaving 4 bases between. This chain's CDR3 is CASSFGGELFF. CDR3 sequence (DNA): TGTGCCAGCAGTTTTGGCGGGGAGCTGTTTTTT.

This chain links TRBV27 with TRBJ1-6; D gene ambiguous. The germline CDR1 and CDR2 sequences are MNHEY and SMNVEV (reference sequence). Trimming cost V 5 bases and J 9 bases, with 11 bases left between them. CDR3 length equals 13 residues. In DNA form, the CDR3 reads TGTGCCAGCAGTCCCACGAACGCTTCACCCCTCCACTTT. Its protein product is CASSPTNASPLHF.

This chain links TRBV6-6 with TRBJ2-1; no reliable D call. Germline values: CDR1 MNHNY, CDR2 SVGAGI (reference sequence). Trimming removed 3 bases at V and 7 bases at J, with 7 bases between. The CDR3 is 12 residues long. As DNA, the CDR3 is TGTGCCAGCAGTTATGGAGAGAATGAGCAGTTCTTC. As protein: CASSYGENEQFF.

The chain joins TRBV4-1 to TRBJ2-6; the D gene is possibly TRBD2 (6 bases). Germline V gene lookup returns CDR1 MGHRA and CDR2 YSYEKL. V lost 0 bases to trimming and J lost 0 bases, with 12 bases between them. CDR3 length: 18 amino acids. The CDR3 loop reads CASSQDRGRSSGANVLTF. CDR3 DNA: TGCGCCAGCAGCCAAGACCGGGGGAGGAGCTCTGGGGCCAACGTCCTGACTTTC.

This chain's CDR3 is CASSQDSAGLAEQYF. CDR3 nucleotide sequence: TGTGCCAGCAGCCAAGATTCAGCGGGACTAGCCGAGCAGTACTTC. The chain combines TRBV4-2 with TRBJ2-7, with 9 positions matching TRBD2. The germline gives CDR1 LGHNA, CDR2 YNFKEQ. The ends lost 0 bases at V and 6 bases at J; junction bases unmatched: 6. The CDR3 sequence is 15 residues long.

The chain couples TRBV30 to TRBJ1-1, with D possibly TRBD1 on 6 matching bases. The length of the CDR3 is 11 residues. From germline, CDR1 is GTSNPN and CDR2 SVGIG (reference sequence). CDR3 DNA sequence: TGTGCAACAGGGTCTTACACTGAAGCTTTCTTT. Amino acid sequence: CATGSYTEAFF.

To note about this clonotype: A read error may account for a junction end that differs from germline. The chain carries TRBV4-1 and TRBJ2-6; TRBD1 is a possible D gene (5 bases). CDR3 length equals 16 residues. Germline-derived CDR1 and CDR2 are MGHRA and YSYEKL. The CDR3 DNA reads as TGCGCCAGCAGCCAAGATATGAGTTCTGGGGCCAACGTCCTGATTTTC. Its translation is CASSQDMSSGANVLIF.

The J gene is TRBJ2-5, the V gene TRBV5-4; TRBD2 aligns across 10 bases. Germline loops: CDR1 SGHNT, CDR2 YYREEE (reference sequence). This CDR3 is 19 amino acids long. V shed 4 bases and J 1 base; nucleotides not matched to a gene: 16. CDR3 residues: CASSPSLAGALVSQETQYF. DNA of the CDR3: TGTGCCAGCAGCCCATCCCTAGCGGGAGCACTGGTTAGCCAAGAGACCCAGTACTTC.